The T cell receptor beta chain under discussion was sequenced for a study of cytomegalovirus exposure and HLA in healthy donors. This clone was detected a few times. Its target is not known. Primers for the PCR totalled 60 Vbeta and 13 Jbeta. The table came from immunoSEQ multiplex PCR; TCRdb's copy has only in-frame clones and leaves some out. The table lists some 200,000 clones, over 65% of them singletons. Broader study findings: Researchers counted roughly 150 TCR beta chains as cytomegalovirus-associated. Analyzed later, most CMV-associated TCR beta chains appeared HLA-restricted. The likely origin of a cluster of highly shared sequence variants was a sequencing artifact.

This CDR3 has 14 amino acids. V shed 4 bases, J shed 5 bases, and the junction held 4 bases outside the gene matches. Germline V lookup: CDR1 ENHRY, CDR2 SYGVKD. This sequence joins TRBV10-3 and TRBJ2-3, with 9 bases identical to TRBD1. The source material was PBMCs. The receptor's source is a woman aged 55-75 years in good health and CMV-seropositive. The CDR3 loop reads CAISGTGVVDTQYF. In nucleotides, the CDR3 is TGTGCCATCAGTGGGACAGGGGTTGTAGATACGCAGTATTTT.